A single sample is the source of the 17 T cell receptor beta chains below, sequenced in a study of blood T cell repertoires in COVID-19. Here immunoSEQ multiplex PCR was the method, and the copy in TCRdb shows in-frame clones only, minus some. The sample has 350,000 or so clones, 88% seen once. Sequencing was performed on PBMCs or T cells enriched from blood (not recorded which). Receptors originate from a woman aged 30 to 39 who had been exposed to COVID-19.

The V call is TRBV9, the J call TRBJ1-2, with D maybe TRBD1 (5 bases). This CDR3 contains 15 residues. Trimming removed 1 base at V and 6 bases at J, with 16 bases between. Germline CDR1 and CDR2: SGDLS and YYNGEE. CDR3: CASSVTGTPSHGYTF. The CDR3 DNA reads as TGTGCCAGCAGCGTAACCGGGACTCCCAGCCATGGCTACACCTTC.

CDR3 nucleotide sequence: TGTGCCAGCTCACCATGGGGAGGACAGGGAGTGGACGAGCAGTACTTC. It encodes CASSPWGGQGVDEQYF. This chain uses TRBV18 with TRBJ2-7; 8 positions agree with TRBD1. The CDR3 is 16 residues long. The V segment lost 2 bases and the J segment 5 bases; nucleotides outside the gene matches: 11. Per germline, CDR1 KGHSH and CDR2 LQKENI.

This clone was observed a handful of times. The V and J genes are TRBV3-1 (or the pseudogene TRBV3-2) and TRBJ1-4; 10 nucleotides line up with TRBD1. Per germline, CDR1 LGHDT and CDR2 YNNKEL (reference sequence). J gave up 1 base and V 4 bases, and 3 bases lay outside the gene matches. The CDR3 covers 16 residues. CDR3 in DNA: TGTGCCAGCAGCCGGGGGACAGGGGAAACTAATGAAAAACTGTTTTTT. As protein: CASSRGTGETNEKLFF.

This clone was detected once. The V gene is TRBV6-5, the J gene TRBJ2-2; D is perhaps TRBD2 (5 bases). This CDR3 comprises 13 residues. CDR1 and CDR2 (germline): MNHEY, SVGAGI. With 2 bases removed from V and 5 bases from J, the gap between germline ends came to 6 bases. CDR3 amino acids: CASSYGSTGELFF. In nucleotides, the CDR3 is TGTGCCAGCAGTTACGGGAGTACCGGGGAGCTGTTTTTT.

The chain carries TRBV21-1 and TRBJ1-5; TRBD1 was called by the table and not checked on the DNA. TRBV21-1 corresponds to a pseudogene. CDR3 length equals 23 residues. The CDR3 loop is CASSKASGGSEFFHQHGNQPQHF. The CDR3 nucleotides read TGTGCCAGCAGCAAAGCTTCAGGGGGCTCGGAATTCTTCCACCAACACGGCAATCAGCCCCAGCATTTT.

V and J are TRBV19 and TRBJ2-5; tentatively, D is TRBD2 (6 bases). V was clipped by 1 base and J by 5 bases, with 17 bases between them. CDR1 LNHDA and CDR2 SQIVND come from the germline V gene (reference sequence). The CDR3 runs 16 residues. CDR3 residues: CASSIGGAGSGETQYF. For the CDR3, the DNA is TGTGCCAGTAGTATAGGCGGGGCGGGGAGCGGGGAGACCCAGTACTTC.

Points on this clone: Relative to the germline gene, one junction end is altered; a read error may explain this. This chain joins TRBV25-1 and TRBJ2-1; D not resolved. In germline, CDR1 is MGHDK, CDR2 SYGVNS. The CDR3 totals 13 residues. CDR3 coding DNA: TGTGCCAGCAGTGTAGGCGGCTCCGGGTCCGTAATCTTC. It yields the protein CASSVGGSGSVIF. The whole variable domain, remainder taken from reference TRBV25-1 and TRBJ2-1, is EADIYQTPRYLVIGTGKKITLECSQTMGHDKMYWYQQDPGMELHLIHYSYGVNSTEKGDLSSESTVSRIRTEHFPLTLESARPSHTSQYLCASSVGGSGSVIFGPGTRLTVL.

The genes are TRBV13 and TRBJ2-7, with D unresolved. Trimming removed 5 bases at V and 1 base at J, with 15 bases between. Germline lookup yields CDR1 PRHDT and CDR2 FYEKMQ (reference sequence). This CDR3 is built from 15 residues. CDR3 in amino acids: CASSLLIDSSYEQYF. CDR3 DNA: TGTGCCAGCAGCCTTCTGATTGACTCATCCTACGAGCAGTACTTC.

V and J are TRBV2 and TRBJ2-7; 9 nucleotides align to TRBD1. This CDR3 comprises 15 residues. Germline V gene sequence: CDR1 SNHLY, CDR2 FYNNEI. V shed 6 bases, J shed 2 bases, and the junction held 8 bases outside the gene matches. In DNA, the CDR3 is TGTGCCAGCAGCGCCACAGGGGGCGCTCCCTACGAGCAGTACTTC. Amino acid sequence: CASSATGGAPYEQYF.

The rearrangement uses TRBV10-3 and TRBJ1-1, with a possible D match to TRBD1 (6 bases). The V and J ends lost 4 bases and 6 bases respectively, with 12 bases between them. This CDR3 comprises 13 residues. Looked up from germline, CDR1 is ENHRY and CDR2 is SYGVKD. CDR3 protein: CAISGRGGPEAFF. DNA for the CDR3: TGTGCCATCAGTGGCAGGGGTGGACCTGAAGCTTTCTTT.

This chain links TRBV5-1 with TRBJ1-1, with unresolved D. There are 13 residues in the CDR3. Germline V CDR1 and CDR2: SGHRS, YFSETQ. Trimming removed 4 bases from V and 1 base from J, with 8 bases in between. This CDR3 is CASSAQENTEAFF. CDR3 sequence (DNA): TGCGCCAGCAGCGCGCAAGAGAACACTGAAGCTTTCTTT.

The rearrangement links TRBV13 to TRBJ1-5; tentatively, D is TRBD1 (6 bases). The CDR3 loop spans 14 amino acids. CDR1 and CDR2 from the germline V gene are PRHDT and FYEKMQ (reference sequence). Deletions cut 7 bases from V and 6 bases from J, with 16 bases between. In DNA form, the CDR3 reads TGTGCCAGCACAACGGGGGGGGCCGGTCAGCCCCAGCATTTT. As protein: CASTTGGAGQPQHF.

This clone was picked up one time. J is TRBJ2-7 and V is TRBV14; 9 nucleotides align to TRBD2. The V gene end was trimmed by 1 base and the J gene end by 4 bases; junction bases not matched to a gene: 5. The CDR3 is made up of 15 amino acids. The V gene's germline CDR1 is SGHDN and CDR2 FVKESK. The CDR3 protein is CASSQGLAGPYEQYF. The DNA of the CDR3 is TGTGCCAGCAGCCAAGGCCTAGCGGGACCATACGAGCAGTACTTC.

With respect to this clone: This same CDR3 is encoded by further DNA sequences in the sample. The rearrangement uses TRBV19 and TRBJ2-7, with 12 bases that match TRBD2. The CDR3 contains 14 residues. Germline assignment: CDR1 LNHDA and CDR2 SQIVND (reference sequence). After removal of 4 bases from V and 2 bases from J, the junction contained 0 bases not matched to a gene. This CDR3 reads CASSRTSGTYEQYF. CDR3 nucleotide sequence: TGTGCCAGTAGTAGGACTAGCGGGACCTACGAGCAGTACTTC.

The chain links TRBV2 to TRBJ2-3; the match to TRBD2 covers 13 bases. This CDR3 contains 16 residues. The germline V gene has CDR1 SNHLY and CDR2 FYNNEI. J gave up 6 bases and V 6 bases, and 9 bases lay outside the gene matches. CDR3 protein: CASSLGTSGEGDTQYF. The DNA for the CDR3 is TGTGCCAGCAGCCTGGGGACTAGCGGGGAAGGCGATACGCAGTATTTT.

This clone was seen a single time. The chain employs TRBV18 and TRBJ2-2, with TRBD1 identical over 7 bases. V lost 5 bases to trimming and J lost 5 bases; unmatched junction nucleotides: 5. This CDR3 spans 14 amino acids. Germline V CDR1 and CDR2: KGHSH, LQKENI. CDR3: CASSGQGETGELFF. Written as DNA, the CDR3 is TGTGCCAGCTCAGGCCAGGGGGAGACCGGGGAGCTGTTTTTT.

The chain uses TRBV5-6 and TRBJ2-7, with a tentative D call TRBD2 (6 bases). Germline V gene data show CDR1 as SGHDT and CDR2 as YYEEEE. Trimming stripped 4 bases from V and 2 bases from J, with 19 bases between. The CDR3 runs to 16 residues. The CDR3 DNA sequence: TGTGCCAGCAGCAGGGGTGCGGGATCCCCAACCTACGAGCAGTACTTC. Its protein product is CASSRGAGSPTYEQYF.